This TCR beta chain was identified during a study of cytomegalovirus exposure and HLA in healthy donors. Across the study: There were 90 million to 130 million unique TCR beta sequences, drawn from about 180 million T cells, in an earlier analysis.

Study observations and caveats: The authors judged a highly shared variant cluster likely a sequencing artifact. Usually a TCR sequence was rare, but some public TCRs were found in many donors. Certain indistinguishable V segments, among them TRBV6-2 and TRBV6-3, were excluded.

The PCR made use of 60 Vbeta and 13 Jbeta primers. Using immunoSEQ multiplex PCR, the repertoire was profiled, and TCRdb retains in-frame clones only, with some absent. The table lists over 70,000 clones, approximately 80% of them singletons. The CDR3 consists of 14 residues. Germline lookup yields CDR1 SGHRS and CDR2 YFSETQ. Trimming pared 7 bases from V and 2 bases from J, leaving 15 bases between. This clone was seen a few times. Its matching antigen is unknown. The clonotype comes from a man in his late teens or twenties in good health and CMV-seronegative. The sample consisted of PBMCs. This chain uses TRBV5-1 with TRBJ1-1; TRBD1 is a possible D gene (6 bases). As DNA, the CDR3 is TGCGCCAGCGGCCCGGGGGGGCCAAACACTGAAGCTTTCTTT. Translation: CASGPGGPNTEAFF.